Listed here are 14 T cell receptor beta chains from one sample, sequenced in a study of spatial heterogeneity in lung cancer. TCRdb fed the 5' RACE reads into MiXCR, producing one record per CDR3 protein. The sample yields about 94,000 distinct CDR3 sequences, just under 20% seen once. The time point: blood at routine non-recurrence follow-up after resection. The material was PBMCs, obtained at follow-up. The receptors come from a male donor with early-stage non-small cell lung cancer.

This clonotype was seen a handful of times. The chain carries TRBV12-3 or TRBV12-4 and TRBJ1-4; D is uncertain. V lost 6 bases and J 4 bases, leaving 15 bases between the germline ends. The CDR3 is 15 amino acids. The CDR3 sequence is CASSPVEGLNEKLFF. In nucleotides, the CDR3 is TGTGCCAGCAGCCCCGTTGAGGGTCTTAATGAAAAACTGTTTTTT.

The chain couples TRBV2 to TRBJ1-5; 8 bases align to TRBD1. Trimming at V came to 10 bases and at J to 1 base, leaving 3 bases not matched to a gene. Looked up from germline, CDR1 is SNHLY and CDR2 is FYNNEI. This CDR3 spans 13 amino acids. CDR3 sequence (DNA): TGTGCCATCAGGGGGCTGAGCAATCAGCCCCAGCATTTT. Its protein is CAIRGLSNQPQHF.

This clonotype turned up a few times. The chain recombines TRBV15 with TRBJ1-1; D might be TRBD1 (6 bases). This CDR3 has 14 residues. Germline lookup yields CDR1 LNHNV and CDR2 YYDKDF (reference sequence). Trimming pared 6 bases from V and 3 bases from J, leaving 14 bases between. This CDR3 reads CATRTGTIDTEAFF. CDR3 DNA: TGTGCCACCAGGACGGGGACAATCGACACTGAAGCTTTCTTT. Full variable domain (outside the CDR3, taken from reference TRBV15 and TRBJ1-1): DAMVIQNPRYQVTQFGKPVTLSCSQTLNHNVMYWYQQKSSQAPKLLFHYYDKDFNNEADTPDNFQSRRPNTSFCFLDIRSPGLGDTAMYLCATRTGTIDTEAFFGQGTRLTVV.

This clonotype was detected ten times or more. The chain links TRBV9 to TRBJ1-1, with D maybe TRBD1 (5 bases). The CDR3 runs 16 residues. The V end was cut by 3 bases, the J end by 1 base, with 16 bases between. Per germline, CDR1 SGDLS and CDR2 YYNGEE. CDR3 region: CASSESHGGENTEAFF. DNA of the CDR3: TGTGCCAGCAGCGAATCTCACGGAGGGGAGAACACTGAAGCTTTCTTT.

The V call is TRBV30, the J call TRBJ1-1, with D unclear. Trimming shortened V by 8 bases and J by 4 bases, and 14 bases separated the two germline ends. Germline V gives CDR1 GTSNPN, CDR2 SVGIG (reference sequence). The CDR3 length is 12 residues. As DNA, the CDR3 is TGTGCCCTACTACATAGACGCACTGAAGCTTTCTTT. Translation: CALLHRRTEAFF.

On this clonotype itself: A much larger clone lies one base from this, so it may be a read error. The V gene is TRBV7-9, the J gene TRBJ1-2, with D perhaps matching TRBD1 (5 bases). Trimming pared 8 bases from V and 4 bases from J, leaving 17 bases between. CDR1 SEHNR and CDR2 FQNEAQ come from the germline V gene (reference sequence). CDR3 length: 14 residues. For the CDR3, the DNA is TGTGCCAGCGGCTCCCGGCGAGACAGCTATGGCTACACCTTC. Residues: CASGSRRDSYGYTF.

This clonotype occurred many times. This chain links TRBV7-9 with TRBJ2-3, with D unclear. CDR1 SEHNR and CDR2 FQNEAQ come from the germline V gene (reference sequence). Trimming left V 4 bases short and J 3 bases short, with 5 bases between. The length of the CDR3 is 12 residues. The CDR3 coding sequence is TGTGCCAGCAGCTCTATTACAGATACGCAGTATTTT. It codes for CASSSITDTQYF. Using reference TRBV7-9 and TRBJ2-3 for the parts outside the CDR3, the full variable domain is DTGVSQNPRHKITKRGQNVTFRCDPISEHNRLYWYRQTLGQGPEFLTYFQNEAQLEKSRLLSDRFSAERPKGSFSTLEIQRTEQGDSAMYLCASSSITDTQYFGPGTRLTVL.

The CDR3, as DNA: TGTGCCAGCAAAGACCGGGACCGCTCCTACAATGAGCAGTTCTTC. This translates into CASKDRDRSYNEQFF. The rearrangement links TRBV2 to TRBJ2-1, with D perhaps matching TRBD1 or TRBD2 (5 bases each). The CDR3 covers 15 residues. V was shortened by 7 bases and J by 0 bases, with 13 bases between the two germline ends. Germline V CDR1 and CDR2: SNHLY, FYNNEI.

The chain is built from TRBV12-5 and TRBJ1-5; D unresolved. Germline values: CDR1 LGHNT, CDR2 FRNRAP. V dropped 1 base and J dropped 5 bases, with 9 bases sitting between them. There are 14 residues in the CDR3. CDR3 in amino acids: CASGLDSRYQPQHF. The DNA for the CDR3 is TGTGCTAGTGGTTTGGACAGCCGCTATCAGCCCCAGCATTTT.

This clonotype was counted between two and nine times. The rearrangement joins TRBV15 to TRBJ2-5; D might be TRBD1 or TRBD2, each matching 5 bases. Trimming took off 0 bases at V and 4 bases at J, with 12 bases between the two ends. Germline assignment: CDR1 LNHNV and CDR2 YYDKDF (reference sequence). The CDR3 covers 15 residues. CDR3 protein: CATSRDGGSGETQYF. The CDR3 DNA reads TGTGCCACCAGCAGAGATGGGGGTTCGGGAGAGACCCAGTACTTC.

J is TRBJ1-2 and V is TRBV2; D is unresolved. The CDR3 consists of 12 residues. V was trimmed by 1 base and J by 8 bases, leaving 8 bases between them. The germline V gene has CDR1 SNHLY and CDR2 FYNNEI. In nucleotides, the CDR3 is TGTGCCAGCAGTGAAGGTCTTGGCGGCTACACCTTC. Translation: CASSEGLGGYTF. Drawing the rest from reference TRBV2 and TRBJ1-2, the complete variable domain is EPEVTQTPSHQVTQMGQEVILRCVPISNHLYFYWYRQILGQKVEFLVSFYNNEISEKSEIFDDQFSVERPDGSNFTLKIRSTKLEDSAMYFCASSEGLGGYTFGSGTRLTVV.

J is TRBJ2-1 and V is TRBV11-3, with D uncertain. The CDR3 has 12 amino acids. Germline V CDR1 and CDR2: SGHNT, YENEEA. V gave up 5 bases and J gave up 5 bases, with 7 bases separating them. CDR3 residues: CASSQSHNEQFF. In DNA form, the CDR3 reads TGTGCCAGCAGCCAGTCGCACAATGAGCAGTTCTTC.

This clonotype appeared a few times. The genes are TRBV7-9 and TRBJ1-2; D remains ambiguous. V lost 6 bases and J lost 0, with 8 bases in between. The CDR3 is 13 residues long. Germline V gene sequence: CDR1 SEHNR, CDR2 FQNEAQ (reference sequence). CDR3 sequence (DNA): TGTGCCAGCAGAACCGAACCTAACTATGGCTACACCTTC. Protein sequence: CASRTEPNYGYTF.

The V call is TRBV12-3 or TRBV12-4, the J call TRBJ1-2; TRBD1 aligns across 8 bases. The CDR3 loop spans 14 amino acids. Trimming took 5 bases from V and 4 from J; bases not matched to a gene: 6. The CDR3 is CASSPGQAGYGYTF. CDR3 in DNA: TGTGCCAGCAGTCCGGGACAGGCCGGCTATGGCTACACCTTC.